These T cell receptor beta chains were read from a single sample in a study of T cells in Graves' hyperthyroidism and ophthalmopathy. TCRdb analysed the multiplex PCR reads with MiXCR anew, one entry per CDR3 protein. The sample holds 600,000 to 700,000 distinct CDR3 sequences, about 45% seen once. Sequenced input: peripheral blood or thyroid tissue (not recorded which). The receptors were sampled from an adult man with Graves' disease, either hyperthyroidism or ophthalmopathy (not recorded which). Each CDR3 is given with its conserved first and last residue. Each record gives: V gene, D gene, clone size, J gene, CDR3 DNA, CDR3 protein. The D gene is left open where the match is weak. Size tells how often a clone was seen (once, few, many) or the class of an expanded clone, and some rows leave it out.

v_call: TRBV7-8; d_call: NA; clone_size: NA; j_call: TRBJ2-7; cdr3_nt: TGTGCCAGCAGCGTCGAGCGGCTCGACTACGAGCAGTACTTC; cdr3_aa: CASSVERLDYEQYF
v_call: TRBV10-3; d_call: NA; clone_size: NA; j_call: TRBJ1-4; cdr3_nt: TGTGCCATCAGTTTTCAGGTTAATGAAAAACTGTTTTTT; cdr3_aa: CAISFQVNEKLFF
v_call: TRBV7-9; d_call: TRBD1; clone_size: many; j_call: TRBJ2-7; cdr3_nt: TGTGCCAGCAGCGGGGACAGGTCCTACGAGCAGTACTTC; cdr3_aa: CASSGDRSYEQYF
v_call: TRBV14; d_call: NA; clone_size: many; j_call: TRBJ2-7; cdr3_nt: TGTGCCAGCAGCCAAGACCTCCGGGGCGAGCAGTACTTC; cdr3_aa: CASSQDLRGEQYF
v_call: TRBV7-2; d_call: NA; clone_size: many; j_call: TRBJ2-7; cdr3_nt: TGTGCCAGCAGTATTGGGCCGGGGAAAGTGCAGTACTTC; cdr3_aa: CASSIGPGKVQYF
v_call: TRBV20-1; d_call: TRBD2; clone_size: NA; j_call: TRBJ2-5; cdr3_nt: TGCAGTGCTGGGGGGGGACGGGAAGCGGGAGTTGTGGAGACCCAGTACTTC; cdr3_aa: CSAGGGREAGVVETQYF
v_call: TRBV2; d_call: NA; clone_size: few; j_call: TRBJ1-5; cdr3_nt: TGTGCCTGGAGTGTCGGGCAGGATAATCAGCCCCAGCATTTT; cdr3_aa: CAWSVGQDNQPQHF
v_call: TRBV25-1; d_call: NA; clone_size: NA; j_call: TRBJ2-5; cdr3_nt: TGTGCCAGCAGTTTCGGGTCTGCGGGGAGGGAGACCCAGTACTTC; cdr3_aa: CASSFGSAGRETQYF
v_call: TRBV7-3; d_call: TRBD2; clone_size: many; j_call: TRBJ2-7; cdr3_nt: TGTGCCAGCAGCTTAGGACTAGGTGGTGACGAGCAGTACTTC; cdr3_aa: CASSLGLGGDEQYF
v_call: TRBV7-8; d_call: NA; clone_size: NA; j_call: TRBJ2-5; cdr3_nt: TGTGCCAGCAGCCCCCTCGCGGAGACCCAGTACTTC; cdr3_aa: CASSPLAETQYF
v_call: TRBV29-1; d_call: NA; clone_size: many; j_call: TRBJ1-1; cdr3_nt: TGCAGCGTTGGAGGAATCGGGGTGAACACTGAAGCTTTCTTT; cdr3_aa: CSVGGIGVNTEAFF
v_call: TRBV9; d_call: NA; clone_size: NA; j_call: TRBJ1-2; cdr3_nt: TGTGCCAGCAGCGTAGAGGGACTGAGGGGCTACACCTTC; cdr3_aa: CASSVEGLRGYTF
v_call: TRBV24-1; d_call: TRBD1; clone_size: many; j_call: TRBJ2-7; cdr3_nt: TGTGCCACCAGTGACCACAGGGGCCACGAGCAGTACTTC; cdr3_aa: CATSDHRGHEQYF
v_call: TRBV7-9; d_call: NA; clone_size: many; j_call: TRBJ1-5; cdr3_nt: TGTGCCAGCAGCGTACAGGGAAATAGCAATCAGCCCCAGCATTTT; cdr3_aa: CASSVQGNSNQPQHF
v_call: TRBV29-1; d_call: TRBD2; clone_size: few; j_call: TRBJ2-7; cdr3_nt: TGCAGCGTTTCCCGAGCGGGACACGAGCAGTACTTC; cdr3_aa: CSVSRAGHEQYF
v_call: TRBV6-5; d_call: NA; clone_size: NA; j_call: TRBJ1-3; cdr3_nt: TGTGCCAGCAGTTACTACGACAGCTCTGGAAACACCATATATTTT; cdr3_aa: CASSYYDSSGNTIYF
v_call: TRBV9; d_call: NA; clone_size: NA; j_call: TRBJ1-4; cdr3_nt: TGCGCCAGCAGCTTCAGGGGAAAACTGTTTTTT; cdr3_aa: CASSFRGKLFF
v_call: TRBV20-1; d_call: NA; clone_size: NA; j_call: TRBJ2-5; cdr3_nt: TGCAGTGCTAGGGCTGGAACAGCGGAGCCCCAGTACTTC; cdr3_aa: CSARAGTAEPQYF
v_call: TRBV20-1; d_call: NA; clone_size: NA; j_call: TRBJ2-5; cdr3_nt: TGCAGTGCTAGCGGGATAACCCAGTACTTC; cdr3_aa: CSASGITQYF
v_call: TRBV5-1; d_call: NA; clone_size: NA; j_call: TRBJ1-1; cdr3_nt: TGCGCCAGCAGCTTCGACGGCGGACCCTTTGAAGCTTTCTTT; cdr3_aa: CASSFDGGPFEAFF
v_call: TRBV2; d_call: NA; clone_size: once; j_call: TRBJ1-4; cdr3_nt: TGTGCCAGCAGTAGGACAACAACTAATGAAAAACTGTTTTTT; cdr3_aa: CASSRTTTNEKLFF
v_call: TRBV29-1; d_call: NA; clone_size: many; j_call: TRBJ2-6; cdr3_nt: TGCAGCGTTGTGGGGGAGTCTGGGGCCAACGTCCTGACTTTC; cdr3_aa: CSVVGESGANVLTF
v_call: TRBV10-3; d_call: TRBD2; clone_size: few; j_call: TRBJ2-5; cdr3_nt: TGTGCCATACGGTCTAGCGGGAGCGAGACCCAGTACTTC; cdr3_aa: CAIRSSGSETQYF
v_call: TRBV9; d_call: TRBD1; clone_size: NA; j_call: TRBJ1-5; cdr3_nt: TGTGCCAGCAGCGTAGGGACAGGGAGTGGTCAGCCCCAGCATTTT; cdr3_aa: CASSVGTGSGQPQHF
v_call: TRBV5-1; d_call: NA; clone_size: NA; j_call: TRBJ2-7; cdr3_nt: TGCGCCAGCAGCTTGACCTCCGAGGGGCAGCCCCAGCAGTACTTC; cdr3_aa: CASSLTSEGQPQQYF
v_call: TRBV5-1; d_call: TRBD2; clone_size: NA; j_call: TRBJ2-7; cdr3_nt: TGCGCCAGCACCGAGTACGGGGGGTACTACGAGCAGTACTTC; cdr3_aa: CASTEYGGYYEQYF
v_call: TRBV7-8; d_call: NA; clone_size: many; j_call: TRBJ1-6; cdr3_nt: TGTGCCAGCAGCTTAGCGCGTCAAGATAATTCACCCCTCCACTTT; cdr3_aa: CASSLARQDNSPLHF
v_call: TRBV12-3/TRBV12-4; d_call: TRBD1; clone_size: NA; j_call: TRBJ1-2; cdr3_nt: TGTGCCAGCAGTATCGGACAGGGCGACACCTTC; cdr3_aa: CASSIGQGDTF
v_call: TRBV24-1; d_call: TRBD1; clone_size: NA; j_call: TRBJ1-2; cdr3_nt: TGTGCCACCAGTGACGAAACAGGGACAGGCTATGGCTACACCTTC; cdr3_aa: CATSDETGTGYGYTF
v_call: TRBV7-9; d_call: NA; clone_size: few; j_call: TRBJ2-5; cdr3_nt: TGTGCCAGCAGCTTCCCCTCCCCGGCGGGCCCGTACCAAGAGACCCAGTACTTC; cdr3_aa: CASSFPSPAGPYQETQYF
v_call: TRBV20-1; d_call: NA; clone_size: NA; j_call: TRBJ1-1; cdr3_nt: TGCAGTGCTAAGGACGCGGGGGGGGCTTTCTTT; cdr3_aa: CSAKDAGGAFF
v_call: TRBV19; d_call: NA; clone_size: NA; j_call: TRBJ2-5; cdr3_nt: TGTGCCAGTAGTCAGGGACCAGAGTACTTC; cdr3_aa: CASSQGPEYF
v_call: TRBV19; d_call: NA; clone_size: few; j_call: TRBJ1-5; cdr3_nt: TGTGCCAGTAGTACGTTGGCAGATTCCAATCAGCCCCAGCATTTT; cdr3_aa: CASSTLADSNQPQHF
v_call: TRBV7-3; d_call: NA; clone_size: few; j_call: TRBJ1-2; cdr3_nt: TGTGCCAGCAGCTTACCACGGGATTTCTATGGCTACACCTTC; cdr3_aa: CASSLPRDFYGYTF
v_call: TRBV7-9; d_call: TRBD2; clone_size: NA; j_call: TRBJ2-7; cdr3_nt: TGTGCCAGCAGCTTAAGCGGGAGGCATTACGAGCAGTACTTC; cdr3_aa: CASSLSGRHYEQYF